The 4 T cell receptor beta chains in this list originate from one sample, sequenced in a study of shared clonotypes between healthy human individuals. Using immunoSEQ multiplex PCR, the repertoire was profiled, and TCRdb retains in-frame clones only, with some absent. This sample has 1,500,000 or so clones; around 95% occur once, and the top ten carry approximately 1.2%. The sequencing sample was made of naive CD4+ T cells sorted from blood. Indicated subset: CD45RA+ positively selected. All receptors come from a man between 25 and 39 years old in good health.

In DNA form, the CDR3 reads TGCGCCAGCAGCTTGGGGGCGAGGTTGACTGAAGCTTTCTTT. The encoded protein is CASSLGARLTEAFF. The rearrangement uses TRBV5-1 and TRBJ1-1; D unresolved. From germline, CDR1 is SGHRS and CDR2 YFSETQ. The CDR3 totals 14 residues. V dropped 0 bases and J dropped 5 bases, with 11 bases sitting between them. Variable domain in full (rest from reference TRBV5-1 and TRBJ1-1): KAGVTQTPRYLIKTRGQQVTLSCSPISGHRSVSWYQQTPGQGLQFLFEYFSETQRNKGNFPGRFSGRQFSNSRSEMNVSTLELGDSALYLCASSLGARLTEAFFGQGTRLTVV.

This rearrangement joins TRBV6-1 to TRBJ2-1; D is perhaps TRBD2 (5 bases). The V end was cut by 5 bases, the J end by 5 bases, with 10 bases between. The germline V gene has CDR1 MNHNS and CDR2 SASEGT. The CDR3 totals 13 residues. CDR3 sequence: CASSIALHNEQFF. As DNA, the CDR3 is TGTGCCAGCAGTATAGCGCTCCACAATGAGCAGTTCTTC.

DNA of the CDR3: TGTGCCAGCAGCCCTACAGACAGGGCCCTCCGCGAAGCTTTCTTT. Translation gives CASSPTDRALREAFF. V and J are TRBV7-9 and TRBJ1-1, with 7 bases fitting TRBD1. The trim removed 5 bases at V and 8 bases at J, leaving 14 bases unmatched. The CDR3 is 15 residues long. The germline V gene encodes CDR1 SEHNR and CDR2 FQNEAQ (reference sequence).

This chain joins TRBV7-9 and TRBJ2-1, with a tentative D call TRBD2 (6 bases). Germline V gene sequence: CDR1 SEHNR, CDR2 FQNEAQ (reference sequence). The CDR3 sequence is 14 residues long. V gave up 2 bases and J gave up 9 bases, with 14 bases separating them. The CDR3 sequence: CASSLSKRGGEQFF. Written as DNA, the CDR3 is TGTGCCAGCAGCTTAAGTAAACGGGGAGGTGAGCAGTTCTTC.